Sequencing of this T cell receptor (beta chain) was carried out in a study of T-cell reconstitution after alpha-beta-depleted transplantation in children. This clonotype was seen at least ten times. Unique molecular identifiers were incorporated during preparation of the TCRbeta library. TCRdb independently ran MiXCR on the PCR reads; one entry per CDR3 protein. The sample contains about 460,000 distinct CDR3 sequences, 9.5% to 15% of which appear only once. There are 14 residues in the CDR3. Per germline, CDR1 MDHEN and CDR2 SYDVKM. Losses at the gene ends were 6 bases for V and 1 base for J; bases not matched to a gene: 5.

Sequenced here: PBMCs from the stem cell graft donor, sampled from the stem cell graft. This sequence was found in a human donor who donated a stem cell graft to a child with combined immunodeficiency. The genes are TRBV28 and TRBJ2-5, with 7 bases matching TRBD2. CDR3 region: CASRSGATQETQYF. CDR3 nucleotide sequence: TGTGCCAGCAGAAGCGGGGCCACCCAAGAGACCCAGTACTTC.